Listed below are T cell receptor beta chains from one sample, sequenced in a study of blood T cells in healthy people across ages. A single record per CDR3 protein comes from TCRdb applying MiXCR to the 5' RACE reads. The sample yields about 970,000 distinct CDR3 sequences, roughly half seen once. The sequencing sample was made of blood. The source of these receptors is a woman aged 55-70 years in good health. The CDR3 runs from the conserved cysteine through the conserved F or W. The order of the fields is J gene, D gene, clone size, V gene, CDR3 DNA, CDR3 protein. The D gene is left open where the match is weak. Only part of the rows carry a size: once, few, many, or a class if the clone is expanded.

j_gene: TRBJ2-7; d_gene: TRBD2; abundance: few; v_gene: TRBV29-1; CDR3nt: TGCAGCGCCGTCGGGACTAGCGGGAGACTGTCCTACGAGCAGTACTTC; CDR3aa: CSAVGTSGRLSYEQYF
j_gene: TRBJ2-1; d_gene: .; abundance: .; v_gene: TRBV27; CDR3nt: TGTGCCAGCAGAGTAAGCGGGACAGCAGGCCGCAATGAGCAGTTCTTC; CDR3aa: CASRVSGTAGRNEQFF
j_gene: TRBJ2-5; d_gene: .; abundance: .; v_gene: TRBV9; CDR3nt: TGTGCCAGCAGCGCAGTGGGTGGACAAGAGACCCAGTACTTC; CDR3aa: CASSAVGGQETQYF
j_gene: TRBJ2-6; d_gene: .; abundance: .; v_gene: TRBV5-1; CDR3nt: TGCGCCAGCAGCTTTACTGAACGGGTATCTGGGGCCAACGTCCTGACTTTC; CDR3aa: CASSFTERVSGANVLTF
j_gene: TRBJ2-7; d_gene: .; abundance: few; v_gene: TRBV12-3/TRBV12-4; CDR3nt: TGTGCCAGCGGTTTCGGGGCCTCTCCCTCCTACGAGCAGTACTTC; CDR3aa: CASGFGASPSYEQYF
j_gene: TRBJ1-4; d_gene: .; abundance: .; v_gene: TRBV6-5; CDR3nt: TGTGCCAGCAGGACGGACTTTGGAAATGAAAAACTGTTTTTT; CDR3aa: CASRTDFGNEKLFF
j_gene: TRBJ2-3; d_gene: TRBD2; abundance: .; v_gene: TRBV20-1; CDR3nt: TGCAGTGCTAGAGATGGTAGCGGGAGGGCCGGCACAGATACGCAGTATTTT; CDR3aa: CSARDGSGRAGTDTQYF
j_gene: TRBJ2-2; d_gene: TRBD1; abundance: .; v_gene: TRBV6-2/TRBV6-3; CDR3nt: TGTGCCAGCAAAACAGGGGGCTCATACACCGGGGAGCTGTTTTTT; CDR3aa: CASKTGGSYTGELFF
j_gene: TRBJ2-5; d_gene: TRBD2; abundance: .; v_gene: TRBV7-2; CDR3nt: TGTGCCAGCAGCGCCCGAGGAAGGCTAGCGGGGGGCTTCCAAGAGACCCAGTACTTC; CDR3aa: CASSARGRLAGGFQETQYF
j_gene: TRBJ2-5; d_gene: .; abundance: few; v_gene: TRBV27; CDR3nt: TGTGCCAGCAGCCAGCATTCACCCCCAACCCAGTACTTC; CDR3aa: CASSQHSPPTQYF
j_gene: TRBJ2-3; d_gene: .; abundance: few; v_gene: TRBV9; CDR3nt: TGTGCCAGCAGCGTAGAGGGGCCTAGCGGCACAGATACGCAGTATTTT; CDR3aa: CASSVEGPSGTDTQYF
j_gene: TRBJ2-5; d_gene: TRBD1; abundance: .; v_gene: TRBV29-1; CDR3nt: TGCAGCGTTGGGGACAGTAAAGAGACCCAGTACTTC; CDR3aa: CSVGDSKETQYF
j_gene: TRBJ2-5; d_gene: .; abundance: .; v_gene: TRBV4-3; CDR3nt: TGCGCCAGCAGCCAAGAACCTAGGGGGACCCAGTACTTC; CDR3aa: CASSQEPRGTQYF
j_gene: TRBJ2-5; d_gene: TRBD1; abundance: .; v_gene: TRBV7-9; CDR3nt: TGTGCCAGCAGCTCCGGGACAGGGGGCAGGGAGACCCAGTACTTC; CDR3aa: CASSSGTGGRETQYF
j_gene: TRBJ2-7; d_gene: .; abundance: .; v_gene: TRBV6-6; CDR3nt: TGTGCTTCAGAGGGGTCCTACAATGAGCAGTACTTC; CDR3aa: CASEGSYNEQYF
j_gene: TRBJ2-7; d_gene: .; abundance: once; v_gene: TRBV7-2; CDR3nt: TGTGCCAGCAGCTTCCAGCGGAGCTCCTACAATGAGCAGTACTTC; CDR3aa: CASSFQRSSYNEQYF
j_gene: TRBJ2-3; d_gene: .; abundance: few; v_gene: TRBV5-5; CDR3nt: TGTGCCAGCAGCCTACCCCAGGCCAGCACAGATACGCAGTATTTT; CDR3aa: CASSLPQASTDTQYF
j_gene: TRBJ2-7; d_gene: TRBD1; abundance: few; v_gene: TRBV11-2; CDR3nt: TGTGCCAGCAGCTTAGGGCCCGGGACAGGGGCCTACGAGCAGTACTTC; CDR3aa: CASSLGPGTGAYEQYF
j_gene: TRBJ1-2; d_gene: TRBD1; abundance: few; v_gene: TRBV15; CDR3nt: TGTGCCACCAGCAGAGCCTCGGGACAGGGCTATGGCTACACCTTC; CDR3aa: CATSRASGQGYGYTF
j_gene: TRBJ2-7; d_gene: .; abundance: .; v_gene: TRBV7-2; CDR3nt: TGTGCCAGCAGCTTGGGGCCTACAGGGAGCTCCTACGAGCAGTACTTC; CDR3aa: CASSLGPTGSSYEQYF
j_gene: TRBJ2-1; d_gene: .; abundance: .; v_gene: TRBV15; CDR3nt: TGTGCCACCAGCAGAGATCAAGGAGTAGGGGGGCAGTTCTTC; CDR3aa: CATSRDQGVGGQFF
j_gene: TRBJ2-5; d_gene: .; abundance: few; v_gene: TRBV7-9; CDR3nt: TGTGCCAGCAGGGGCCCCCACGGAGAGACCCAGTACTTC; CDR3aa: CASRGPHGETQYF
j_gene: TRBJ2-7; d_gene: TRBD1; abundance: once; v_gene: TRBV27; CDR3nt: TGTGCCAGCAGTTCGGGACAGGGGACCACCTACGAGCAGTACTTC; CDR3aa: CASSSGQGTTYEQYF
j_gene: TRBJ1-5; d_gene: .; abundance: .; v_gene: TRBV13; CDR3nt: TGTGCCAGCAGCTTAGGAGGCGCTAACAATCAGCCCCAGCATTTT; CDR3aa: CASSLGGANNQPQHF
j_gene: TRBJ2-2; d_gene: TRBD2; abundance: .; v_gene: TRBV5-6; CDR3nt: TGTGCCAGCAGCTTTCGGACTAGTAGGACAACCGGGGAGCTGTTTTTT; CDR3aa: CASSFRTSRTTGELFF
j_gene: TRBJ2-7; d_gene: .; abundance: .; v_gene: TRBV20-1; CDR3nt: TGCAGTGCTAGATCCTCCTGGGACCCCTACGAGCAGTACTTC; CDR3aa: CSARSSWDPYEQYF
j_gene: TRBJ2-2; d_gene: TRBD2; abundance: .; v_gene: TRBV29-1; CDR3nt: TGCAGCGTTACTCCGCCGGGACTAGATAGCGGGGAGCTGTTTTTT; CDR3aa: CSVTPPGLDSGELFF
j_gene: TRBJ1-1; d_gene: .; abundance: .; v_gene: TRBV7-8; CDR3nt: TGTGCCAGCAGTCGCCTATTAACGAACACTGAAGCCTTCTTT; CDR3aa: CASSRLLTNTEAFF
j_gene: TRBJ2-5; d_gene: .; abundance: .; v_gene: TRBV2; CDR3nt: TGTGCCAGCAGTGAGGGCCCTAGACAGGAGACCCAGTACTTC; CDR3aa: CASSEGPRQETQYF
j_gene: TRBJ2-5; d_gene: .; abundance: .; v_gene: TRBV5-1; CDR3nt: TGCGCCAGCAGCTCGACAGTAACTAAAGAGACCCAGTACTTC; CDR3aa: CASSSTVTKETQYF
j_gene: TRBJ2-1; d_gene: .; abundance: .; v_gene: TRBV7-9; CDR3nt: TGTGCCAGCAGCCCACCTGACAGTAACAATGAGCAGTTCTTC; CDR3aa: CASSPPDSNNEQFF
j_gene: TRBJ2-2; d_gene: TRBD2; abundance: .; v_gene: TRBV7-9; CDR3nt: TGTGCCAGCAGCCCCGGACTAGCGCCCGGGGAGCTGTTTTTT; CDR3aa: CASSPGLAPGELFF
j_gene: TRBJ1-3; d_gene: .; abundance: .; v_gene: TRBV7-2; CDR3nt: TGTGCCAGCAGCTCCTATGGGACTTCCATATATTTT; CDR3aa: CASSSYGTSIYF
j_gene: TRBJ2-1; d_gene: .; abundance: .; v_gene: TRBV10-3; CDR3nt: TGTGCCATCGGTAGCGGAGAAGCCTACAATGAGCAGTTCTTC; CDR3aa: CAIGSGEAYNEQFF
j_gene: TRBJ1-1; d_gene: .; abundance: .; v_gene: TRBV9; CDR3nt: TGTGCCAGCAGCGGCGGGACACGGGCATGGGACACTGAAGCTTTCTTT; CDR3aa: CASSGGTRAWDTEAFF
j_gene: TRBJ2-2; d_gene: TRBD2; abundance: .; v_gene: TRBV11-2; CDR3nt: TGTGCCAGCAGCTCTATAAGCGGGGGGAGGAACGCCGGGGAGCTGTTTTTT; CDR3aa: CASSSISGGRNAGELFF
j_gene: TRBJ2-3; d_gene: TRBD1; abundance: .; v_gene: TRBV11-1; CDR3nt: TGTGCCAGCAGCGACAGGGGCGGAGGAGATACGCAGTATTTT; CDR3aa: CASSDRGGGDTQYF
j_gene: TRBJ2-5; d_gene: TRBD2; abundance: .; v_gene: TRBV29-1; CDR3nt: TGCAGCGTGTCAGCGGGAGAGGGAAGAGAGACCCAGTACTTC; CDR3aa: CSVSAGEGRETQYF
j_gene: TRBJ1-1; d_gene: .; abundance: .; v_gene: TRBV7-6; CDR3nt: TGTGCCAGCAGCCCTGGGACATCGAACACTGAAGCTTTCTTT; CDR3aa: CASSPGTSNTEAFF
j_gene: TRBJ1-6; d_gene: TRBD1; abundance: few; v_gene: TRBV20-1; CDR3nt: TGCAGTGCCCCCCGGGACAGGGGCAATTCACCCCTCCACTTT; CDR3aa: CSAPRDRGNSPLHF
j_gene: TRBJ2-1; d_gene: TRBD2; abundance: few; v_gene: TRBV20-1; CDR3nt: TGCAGTGCTAGACCCGGGACTAGCCCTTTATGGGATGAGCAGTTCTTC; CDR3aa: CSARPGTSPLWDEQFF
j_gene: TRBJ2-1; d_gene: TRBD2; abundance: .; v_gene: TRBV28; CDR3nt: TGTGCCAGCAGTTTACCTGGACTAGCGGGAGATAGTGAGCAGTTCTTC; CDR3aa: CASSLPGLAGDSEQFF
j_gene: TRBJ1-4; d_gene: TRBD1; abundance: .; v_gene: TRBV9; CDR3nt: TGTGCCAGCAGCGCCTCGACAGGGGTTTCGACTAATGAAAAACTGTTTTTT; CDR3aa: CASSASTGVSTNEKLFF
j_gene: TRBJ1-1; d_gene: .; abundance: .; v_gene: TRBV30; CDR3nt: TGTGCCTGGAGCCTCCAGGTTACTGAAGCTTTCTTT; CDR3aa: CAWSLQVTEAFF
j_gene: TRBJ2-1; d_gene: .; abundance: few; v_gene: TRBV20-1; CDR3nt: TGCAGTGCTAGGGCGGACTTTAATGAGCAGTTCTTC; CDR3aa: CSARADFNEQFF
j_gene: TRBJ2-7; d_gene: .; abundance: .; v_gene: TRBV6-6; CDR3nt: TGTGCCAGCAGTTACTCGCCGTCAGGGAAGTTCTACGAGCAGTACTTC; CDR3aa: CASSYSPSGKFYEQYF
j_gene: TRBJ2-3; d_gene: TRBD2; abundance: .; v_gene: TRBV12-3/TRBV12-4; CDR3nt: TGTGCCAGCAGTCCACTAGCGGATAGGGCAGATACGCTGTATTTT; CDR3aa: CASSPLADRADTLYF
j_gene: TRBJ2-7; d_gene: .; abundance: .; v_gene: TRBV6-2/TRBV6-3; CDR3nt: TGTGCCAGCATGATTAGCGGCACCTACGAGCAGTACTTC; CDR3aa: CASMISGTYEQYF
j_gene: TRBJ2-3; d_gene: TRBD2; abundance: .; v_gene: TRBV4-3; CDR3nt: TGCGCCAGCAGCCAAGGACCGGGAGGAGCGGGGGGCACAGATACGCAGTATTTT; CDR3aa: CASSQGPGGAGGTDTQYF
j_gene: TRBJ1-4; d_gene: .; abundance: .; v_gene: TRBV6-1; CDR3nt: TGTGCCAGCAGTGTTGGGACCCCAGCTTTCCTTAATGAAAAACTGTTTTTT; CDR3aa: CASSVGTPAFLNEKLFF
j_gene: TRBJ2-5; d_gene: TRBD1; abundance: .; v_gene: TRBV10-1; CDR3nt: TGCGCCAGCAGGGCGGACAGGGCTCAGGGCAAGCAGTACTTC; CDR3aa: CASRADRAQGKQYF
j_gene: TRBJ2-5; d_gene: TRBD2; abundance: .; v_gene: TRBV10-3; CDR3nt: TGTGCCATCAGTTTTCTAGCGGGAGTACAAGAGACCCAGTACTTC; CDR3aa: CAISFLAGVQETQYF
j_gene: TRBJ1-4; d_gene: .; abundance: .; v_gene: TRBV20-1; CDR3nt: TGCAGTGCTAGGACGGGAGAAAAACTGTTTTTT; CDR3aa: CSARTGEKLFF
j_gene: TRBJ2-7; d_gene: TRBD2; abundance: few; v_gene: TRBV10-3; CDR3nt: TGTGCCATCAGTACCCCTAACGGGGGGGGCACTCTCTACGAGCAGTACTTC; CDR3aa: CAISTPNGGGTLYEQYF
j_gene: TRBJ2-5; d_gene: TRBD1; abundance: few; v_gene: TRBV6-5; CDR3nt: TGTGCCAGCAGTTCTACCGGGACAGAAGAGACCCAGTACTTC; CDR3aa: CASSSTGTEETQYF
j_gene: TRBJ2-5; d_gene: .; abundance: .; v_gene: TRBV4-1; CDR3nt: TGCGCCAGCAGCCAAGATGCGAGCAGGGGCCAAGAGACCCAGTACTTC; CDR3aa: CASSQDASRGQETQYF
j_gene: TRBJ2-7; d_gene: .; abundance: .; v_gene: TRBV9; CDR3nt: TGTGCCGGCAGCGCCGGCGGGACACCCAGTTACGAGCAGTACTTC; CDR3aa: CAGSAGGTPSYEQYF